The rows below give T cell receptor beta chains drawn from one sample of a study of blood T cell repertoires in COVID-19. Using immunoSEQ multiplex PCR, the repertoire was profiled, and TCRdb retains in-frame clones only, with some absent. The data contain about 270,000 clones, about 88% of them seen just once; the ten biggest clones take up less than 5%. The sequenced sample consisted of peripheral blood. These receptors were collected from a man in his 60s who had recovered from COVID-19. Both conserved end residues are part of each CDR3. The D gene is left open where the match is weak. Rows give clone size only sometimes, using once, few, many, or a class for an expanded clone.

>NA|TRBD1|TRBV7-2|TRBJ1-1
TGTGCCAGCAGCTCGGACAGGGAACGCCCGGGGAACACTGAAGCTTTCTTT
CASSSDRERPGNTEAFF
>NA|NA|TRBV5-1|TRBJ1-1
TGCGCCAGCAGCCGAGAAGGGGAGGTAACTGAAGCTTTCTTT
CASSREGEVTEAFF
>NA|NA|TRBV3-1/TRBV3-2|TRBJ1-5
TGTGCCAGCAGCCAAGATCATCGGGCAGGAAGGGGGCCCCAGCATTTT
CASSQDHRAGRGPQHF
>NA|NA|TRBV14|TRBJ1-6
TGTGCCAGCAGCCAAGGTCTGAATTCACCCCTCCACTTT
CASSQGLNSPLHF
>NA|NA|TRBV6-5|TRBJ1-2
TGTGCCAGCACCGAGGGGGCTAACTATGGCTACACCTTC
CASTEGANYGYTF
>NA|NA|TRBV5-6|TRBJ1-3
TGTGCCAGCAGCGCGGGACTGAACTCTGGAAACACCATATATTTT
CASSAGLNSGNTIYF
>NA|TRBD1|TRBV9|TRBJ1-2
TGTGCCAGCAGCGAAAGGGGGCGCGACTATGGCTACACCTTC
CASSERGRDYGYTF
>NA|NA|TRBV5-4|TRBJ2-3
TGTGCCAGCAGCTTTAGGACTTCAAGCACAGATACGCAGTATTTT
CASSFRTSSTDTQYF
>NA|NA|TRBV6-1|TRBJ1-2
TGTGCCAGCAGTGAAGATGTAGCAGTCTTC
CASSEDVAVF
>NA|NA|TRBV4-1|TRBJ2-5
TGCGCCAGCAGCCGGACTGATAATAGTAATGGAGAGACCCAGTACTTC
CASSRTDNSNGETQYF
>NA|NA|TRBV5-1|TRBJ2-5
TGCGCCAGCAGCTGGGACCGCAGGGGAACGGGGGGAGAGACCCAGTACTTC
CASSWDRRGTGGETQYF
>NA|TRBD2|TRBV7-2|TRBJ2-5
TGTGCCAGCAGCGTAACCGGGACTAGCGGAGAGACCCAGTACTTC
CASSVTGTSGETQYF
>NA|TRBD2|TRBV9|TRBJ2-5
TGTGCCAGCAGCGTAACTAGCGGGGGTCCCATTAAAGAGACCCAGTACTTC
CASSVTSGGPIKETQYF
>once|NA|TRBV7-9|TRBJ1-1
TGTGCCAGCAGCTTAGAACAGGTCACTGAAGCTTTCTTT
CASSLEQVTEAFF
>NA|NA|TRBV6-5|TRBJ2-3
TGTGCCAGCAGCGGACAGTTCACAGATACGCAGTATTTT
CASSGQFTDTQYF
>NA|NA|TRBV30|TRBJ1-5
TGTGCCTGGAGCTCTCGGTTTACGAGCAATCAGCCCCAGCATTTT
CAWSSRFTSNQPQHF
>NA|TRBD2|TRBV15|TRBJ2-3
TGTGCCACCTCAACGAGCGGGGGTTTAGATACGCAGTATTTT
CATSTSGGLDTQYF
>once|TRBD2|TRBV7-6|TRBJ2-3
TGTGCCAGCAGCTCATTAGCGGGGGGGATCACAGATACGCAGTATTTT
CASSSLAGGITDTQYF
>once|TRBD2|TRBV4-1|TRBJ2-7
TGCGCCAGCAGCCAGGGGACTAGCGGGGGGCTTCTTTACTACGAGCAGTACTTC
CASSQGTSGGLLYYEQYF
>NA|TRBD2|TRBV6-5|TRBJ2-7
TGTGCCAGCAGTTACGAGCTAGCGGGACCCTACGAGCAGTACTTC
CASSYELAGPYEQYF
>NA|TRBD2|TRBV7-6|TRBJ2-1
TGTGCCAGCAGCTTAGTACCCCCTCATTCATCTGGGCGGGGGGGTGACAATGAGCAGTTCTTC
CASSLVPPHSSGRGGDNEQFF
>once|TRBD2|TRBV6-4|TRBJ2-5
TGTGCCAGCAGAATAGCGGGGGCTCAAGAGACCCAGTACTTC
CASRIAGAQETQYF
>NA|TRBD2|TRBV5-6|TRBJ2-1
TGTGCCAGCAGGTCGCGGGGGGGCCCTACCAGGTCCTACAATGAGCAGTTCTTC
CASRSRGGPTRSYNEQFF
>NA|NA|TRBV5-6|TRBJ1-4
TGTGCCAGCAGCTGGGGAGTTGCAACTAATGAAAAACTGTTTTTT
CASSWGVATNEKLFF
>NA|NA|TRBV19|TRBJ1-5
TGTGCCAGTAGCCTTCCGGAGGGGCCCCAGCATTTT
CASSLPEGPQHF
>NA|NA|TRBV7-2|TRBJ1-1
TGTGCCAGCAGCTTCCAGGGGTTTGTGAGCACTGAAGCTTTCTTT
CASSFQGFVSTEAFF
>NA|NA|TRBV11-1|TRBJ2-3
TGTGCCAGCAGCTTAATGAAGGGGATGGGCACAGATACGCAGTATTTT
CASSLMKGMGTDTQYF
>NA|TRBD1|TRBV3-1/TRBV3-2|TRBJ2-5
TGTGCCAGCAGCCAAGATTCGGGACAGCAAGAGACCCAGTACTTC
CASSQDSGQQETQYF
>NA|TRBD1|TRBV6-1|TRBJ1-2
TGTGCCAGCAGTGAACTTGGGCAGGGGGTCTATGGCTACACCTTC
CASSELGQGVYGYTF
>NA|NA|TRBV2|TRBJ1-5
TGTGCCAGCAGCGACACAGGTTTGGGCAATCAGCCCCAGCATTTT
CASSDTGLGNQPQHF
>NA|TRBD1|TRBV19|TRBJ1-2
TGTGCCAGTAGGAGCCAAGTAGGGGGCGCTAACTATGGCTACACCTTC
CASRSQVGGANYGYTF
>NA|TRBD1|TRBV5-1|TRBJ1-3
TGCGCCAGCAGAACCGGGACAGACGTCTCTGGAAACACCATATATTTT
CASRTGTDVSGNTIYF
>NA|TRBD1|TRBV10-1|TRBJ2-2
TGCGCCAGCAGTGCGGACAGGGTTGGCACCGGGGAGCTGTTTTTT
CASSADRVGTGELFF
>NA|TRBD1|TRBV7-6|TRBJ1-5
TGTGCCAGCAGCAGCGGGACAGGGGGCAATCAGCCCCAGCATTTT
CASSSGTGGNQPQHF
>NA|NA|TRBV18|TRBJ1-3
TGTGCCAGCTCACCAGGGCCCTACTCTGGAAACACCATATATTTT
CASSPGPYSGNTIYF
>NA|TRBD2|TRBV7-2|TRBJ2-7
TGTGCCAGCAGTGGCGGGGGGGTAACCTACGAGCAGTACTTC
CASSGGGVTYEQYF
>NA|NA|TRBV12-5|TRBJ1-5
TGTGCTAGTGGTTTGGGAGAGGGCAGTCAGCCCCAGCATTTT
CASGLGEGSQPQHF
>NA|NA|TRBV3-1/TRBV3-2|TRBJ1-2
TGTGCCAGCAGCCAAAACCGCAGGGGAACTAACTATGGCTACACCTTC
CASSQNRRGTNYGYTF
>NA|NA|TRBV7-3|TRBJ2-2
TGTGCCAGCAGCCCATACGGGACGAACACCGGGGAGCTGTTTTTT
CASSPYGTNTGELFF
>NA|TRBD1|TRBV15|TRBJ2-1
TGTGCCACCAGCAAACACCCAGGACAGGGCTCCTACAATGAGCAGTTCTTC
CATSKHPGQGSYNEQFF
>NA|TRBD1|TRBV25-1|TRBJ2-5
TGTGCCAGCAGTGAATCCGGACAGGGGAAGCAGACCCAGTACTTC
CASSESGQGKQTQYF
>NA|TRBD2|TRBV4-2|TRBJ2-3
TGTGCCAGCAGCCAAGAAGTCACTAGCGGGGGGGCGAGAGATACGCAGTATTTT
CASSQEVTSGGARDTQYF
>NA|TRBD1|TRBV6-1|TRBJ2-7
TGTGCCAGCAGGGAAAAGCGGACAGGGGTTTCCTACGAGCAGTACTTC
CASREKRTGVSYEQYF
>NA|TRBD1|TRBV27|TRBJ1-2
TGTGCCAGCAGTTTGGACAGGGTCCGGTCCGGCTACACCTTC
CASSLDRVRSGYTF
>NA|TRBD1|TRBV7-8|TRBJ1-2
TGTGCCAGCACCCAAAGGGGACAGGGGTATAATGGCTACACCTTC
CASTQRGQGYNGYTF
>NA|NA|TRBV4-1|TRBJ2-5
TGCGCCAGCAGCGAGTGGCTCCCTCGGGAGGAGACCCAGTACTTC
CASSEWLPREETQYF
>NA|TRBD2|TRBV15|TRBJ2-4
TGTGCCACCAGCAGCGGCGAGGGAGGGCCCAAAAACATTCAGTACTTC
CATSSGEGGPKNIQYF
>NA|NA|TRBV6-5|TRBJ2-1
TGTGCCAGCAGTTACTCACAGGCGGGGTCCTACAATGAGCAGTTCTTC
CASSYSQAGSYNEQFF
>NA|NA|TRBV7-9|TRBJ1-1
TGTGCCAGCAGCTTAGGGGGAGCGAACACTGAAGCTTTCTTT
CASSLGGANTEAFF
>NA|NA|TRBV14|TRBJ2-4
TGTGCCAGCAGCCCGGGACTCTATAGCCGGGACATTCAGTACTTC
CASSPGLYSRDIQYF
>NA|NA|TRBV6-1|TRBJ2-7
TGTGCCAGCAGTGAATCGTACGAGCAGTACTTC
CASSESYEQYF
>NA|NA|TRBV24-1|TRBJ1-4
TGTGCCACCAGTGAGGGAGGGTTGACTAATGAAAAACTGTTTTTT
CATSEGGLTNEKLFF
>NA|NA|TRBV29-1|TRBJ2-1
TGCAGCGTTCGTACAGGGAGCTCCTACAATGAGCAGTTCTTC
CSVRTGSSYNEQFF
>once|NA|TRBV11-2|TRBJ2-3
TGTGCCAGCAGCTTAGAGGGGGGATTAGCAGATACGCAGTATTTT
CASSLEGGLADTQYF
>NA|TRBD1|TRBV6-5|TRBJ2-7
TGTGCCAGCAGTAGACAGGGGGCGCCGGGCTACGAGCAGTACTTC
CASSRQGAPGYEQYF
>NA|NA|TRBV7-9|TRBJ2-5
TGTGCCAGCAGCTTAGCGGTCCGACCTAGGGAGACCCAGTACTTC
CASSLAVRPRETQYF